The source of this TCR beta chain is a study of beta chain features in type 1 diabetes. Study information: In age, gender and cell yields, patients were similar to healthy donors.

For this clone: What it binds is unknown.

Study results and limitations: A potential influence of HLA type upon TCRB rearrangement remained unresolved herein.

Germline V gene data show CDR1 as SGDLS and CDR2 as YYNGEE. This CDR3 is 14 amino acids long. With 2 bases clipped from V and 5 bases from J, the junction kept 4 bases outside the gene matches. Reverse transcribing all isolated RNA meant expressed TCRB transcripts were sequenced. Profiled with immunoSEQ multiplex PCR; TCRdb holds only in-frame clones, not every one. The table records around 300,000 clones, approximately 14% of them present only once. Averaging roughly 120 mL, one heparinised blood draw came from each individual donor. Populations obtained by sorting all exceeded 98% purity. J is TRBJ1-5 and V is TRBV9; TRBD1 agrees at 7 bases. The sequenced material came from central memory CD4+ T cells from blood. The clonotype was recovered from a man younger than 45 in good health. CDR3 sequence: CASSVDRSDQPQHF. In DNA form, the CDR3 reads TGTGCCAGCAGCGTGGACAGGAGTGATCAGCCCCAGCATTTT.